This T cell receptor beta chain was recorded in a study of cytomegalovirus exposure and HLA in healthy donors. The sample holds a few counts of this clone. Its cognate antigen is unknown. Primers: 60 Vbeta forward and 13 Jbeta reverse. Assay: immunoSEQ multiplex PCR; the TCRdb copy retains only in-frame clones and omits some. The table shows approximately 30,000 clones, with 40% to 50% occurring only once. Points from the study as a whole: As a later analysis showed, several of the most significant clusters appeared to be linked to common viral pathogens. DRB1 showed the most TCR associations and HLA-C the fewest in a later analysis, as rates varied by HLA locus.

Every donor was a healthy person donating bone marrow. This CDR3 is built from 15 residues. Per the germline V gene, CDR1 is KGHSH and CDR2 is LQKENI. V gave up 6 bases and J gave up 6 bases, with 18 bases separating them. This receptor was obtained from a woman between 50 and 59 years old in good health and CMV-seronegative. The sequencing input was PBMCs. The V and J genes are TRBV18 and TRBJ2-4, with a possible D match to TRBD2 (6 bases). Written as DNA, the CDR3 is TGTGCCAGCTCTATCTCCGGGGGTGAGGGAAACATTCAGTACTTC. It specifies CASSISGGEGNIQYF. Full variable domain (outside the CDR3, taken from reference TRBV18 and TRBJ2-4): NAGVMQNPRHLVRRRGQEARLRCSPMKGHSHVYWYRQLPEEGLKFMVYLQKENIIDESGMPKERFSAEFPKEGPSILRIQQVVRGDSAAYFCASSISGGEGNIQYFGAGTRLSVL.